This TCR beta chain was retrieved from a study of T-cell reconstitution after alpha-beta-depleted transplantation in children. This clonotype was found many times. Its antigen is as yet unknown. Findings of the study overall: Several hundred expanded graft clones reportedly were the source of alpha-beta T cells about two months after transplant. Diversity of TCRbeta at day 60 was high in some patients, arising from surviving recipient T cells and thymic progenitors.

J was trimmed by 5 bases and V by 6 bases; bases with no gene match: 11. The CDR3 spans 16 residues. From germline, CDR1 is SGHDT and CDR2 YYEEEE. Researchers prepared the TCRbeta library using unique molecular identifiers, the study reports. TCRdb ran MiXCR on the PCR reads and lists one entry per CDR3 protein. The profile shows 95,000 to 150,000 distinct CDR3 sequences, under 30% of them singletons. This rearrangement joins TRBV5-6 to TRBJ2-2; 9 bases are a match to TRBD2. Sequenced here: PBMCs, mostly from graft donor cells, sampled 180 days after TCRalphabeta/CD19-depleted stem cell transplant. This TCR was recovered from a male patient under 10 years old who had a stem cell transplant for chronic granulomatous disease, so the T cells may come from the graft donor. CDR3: CASTALGLAWTGELFF. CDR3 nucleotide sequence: TGTGCCAGCACCGCCCTGGGACTAGCATGGACCGGGGAGCTGTTTTTT.